These 32 T cell receptor beta chains were sequenced from one sample in a study of T-cell reconstitution after alpha-beta-depleted transplantation in children. Preparation of the TCRbeta library used unique molecular identifiers. One entry per CDR3 protein results from TCRdb running MiXCR on the PCR reads. The sample records a few hundred thousand distinct CDR3 sequences, approximately 30% being singletons. The sequences come from PBMCs, collected before TCRalphabeta/CD19-depleted stem cell transplant. These receptors all come from a boy less than two years old with Wiskott-Aldrich syndrome, due to receive a stem cell transplant.

The rearrangement links TRBV6-1 to TRBJ2-1, with D maybe TRBD1 (5 bases). Trimming pared 7 bases from V and 0 bases from J, leaving 10 bases between. Germline V CDR1 and CDR2: MNHNS, SASEGT. The CDR3 sequence is 14 residues long. The CDR3 region is CASTRAVSYNEQFF. The CDR3 region has the DNA TGTGCCAGCACCAGGGCGGTCTCCTACAATGAGCAGTTCTTC.

This clonotype has a handful of counts. The rearrangement links TRBV20-1 to TRBJ2-7; TRBD2 aligns across 8 bases. Germline CDR1 DFQATT, CDR2 SNEGSKA (reference sequence). The CDR3 spans 12 residues. V dropped 8 bases and J dropped 4; count of bases not matched to a gene: 7. The CDR3 spells CSFSGIGYEQYF. Written as DNA, the CDR3 is TGCAGTTTTAGCGGGATCGGGTACGAGCAGTACTTC.

In this sample, this clonotype turned up a few times. The chain couples TRBV9 to TRBJ2-7; 7 positions agree with TRBD2. V trimming: 1 base; J trimming: 2 bases; junction bases outside the gene matches: 9. This CDR3 is 16 amino acids long. Germline V gives CDR1 SGDLS, CDR2 YYNGEE. CDR3 sequence (DNA): TGTGCCAGCAGCGTACAGCTTGGAGCGGGAACCTACGAGCAGTACTTC. Translating gives CASSVQLGAGTYEQYF.

This clonotype was seen more than once but under ten times. This chain uses TRBV29-1 with TRBJ2-5; 14 positions match TRBD2. J gave up 3 bases and V 5 bases, and 5 bases lay outside the gene matches. The CDR3 runs to 15 residues. The germline V gene encodes CDR1 SQVTM and CDR2 ANQGSEA. The CDR3 loop reads CSVNPGLAGEETQYF. In nucleotides, the CDR3 is TGCAGCGTTAATCCGGGACTAGCGGGAGAAGAGACCCAGTACTTC.

The rearrangement uses TRBV6-1 and TRBJ2-7; 8 nucleotides match TRBD2. Germline V gene lookup returns CDR1 MNHNS and CDR2 SASEGT. The V gene end was trimmed by 7 bases and the J gene end by 0 bases; junction bases not matched to a gene: 8. This CDR3 region has 15 residues. The CDR3 reads CASNEAGASSYEQYF. The CDR3 nucleotides read TGTGCCAGCAACGAAGCGGGAGCCAGCTCCTACGAGCAGTACTTC.

This chain connects TRBV12-3 or TRBV12-4 to TRBJ1-5; D uncertain. V shed 1 base and J shed 4 bases, with 11 bases lying between them. The length of the CDR3 is 15 residues. For the CDR3, the DNA is TGTGCCAGCAGTTTAGACGTGAACCAAAATCAGCCCCAGCATTTT. Translating it yields CASSLDVNQNQPQHF.

The chain recombines TRBV12-3 or TRBV12-4 with TRBJ2-7, with TRBD2 matching 10 bases. The CDR3 length is 17 residues. J gave up 0 bases and V 6 bases, and 11 bases lay outside the gene matches. CDR3 DNA sequence: TGTGCCAGCAGCCGGCTAGGACTAGCGGACCTCTCCTACGAGCAGTACTTC. It is translated as CASSRLGLADLSYEQYF.

This clonotype was counted a few times. The chain carries TRBV12-3 or TRBV12-4 and TRBJ2-5; D may be TRBD1 (6 bases). V dropped 6 bases and J dropped 5 bases, with 13 bases sitting between them. The CDR3 covers 13 residues. The CDR3 sequence is CASRQTGLETQYF. CDR3 bases: TGTGCCAGCAGACAAACAGGGTTGGAGACCCAGTACTTC.

The sample holds one count of this clonotype. One end of the junction does not line up with germline, which may come from a read error. The chain links TRBV12-3 or TRBV12-4 to TRBJ1-1, with 8 bases fitting TRBD1. The CDR3 covers 15 residues. The CDR3 protein is CACSLSQGAETEAFF. DNA of the CDR3: TGTGCCTGCAGTTTATCCCAGGGGGCGGAGACTGAAGCTTTCTTT.

This clonotype has just a few counts. The CDR3 nucleotides are TGTGCCAGCAGTGTAAATGTCGGGCTAGCCAAAAACATTCAGTACTTC. It codes for CASSVNVGLAKNIQYF. V gene TRBV12-3 or TRBV12-4 combines with J gene TRBJ2-4; no definite D call. Trimming cost V 5 bases and J 0 bases, with 14 bases left between them. This CDR3 contains 16 residues.

This clonotype was recorded a few times. The chain uses TRBV5-1 and TRBJ2-1; no reliable D call. Germline V lookup: CDR1 SGHRS, CDR2 YFSETQ. Between the trimmed V and J ends, which lost 0 bases and 6 bases, there was a span of 13 bases. CDR3 length: 15 amino acids. The CDR3 nucleotides are TGCGCCAGCAGCTTGGAGACCCCTCTAGTCAATGAGCAGTTCTTC. Its translation: CASSLETPLVNEQFF.

This clonotype was seen only a few times. This rearrangement joins TRBV5-1 to TRBJ1-2, with a tentative D call TRBD1 (5 bases). Trimming stripped 2 bases from V and 8 bases from J, with 16 bases between. Germline values: CDR1 SGHRS, CDR2 YFSETQ. The CDR3 runs to 14 residues. The CDR3 sequence is CASSLGTPNGGYTF. The CDR3 DNA is TGCGCCAGCAGCTTAGGGACCCCAAACGGGGGCTACACCTTC.

V usage is TRBV20-1 and J usage is TRBJ2-2; no reliable D call. Trimming removed 2 bases at V and 2 bases at J, with 9 bases between. There are 14 residues in the CDR3. Germline lookup yields CDR1 DFQATT and CDR2 SNEGSKA (reference sequence). The CDR3 region has the DNA TGCAGTGCTAGAAAAAGGGTTAACACCGGGGAGCTGTTTTTT. It is translated as CSARKRVNTGELFF.

There are a few counts of this clonotype. V gene TRBV24-1 combines with J gene TRBJ2-1; maybe TRBD1 (6 bases). V lost 0 bases, J lost 5 bases, and 7 bases lay in between. The CDR3 totals 14 residues. Germline values: CDR1 KGHDR, CDR2 SFDVKD. The CDR3, as DNA: TGTGCCACCAGTGATTTGGGACAGAACAATGAGCAGTTCTTC. It translates to CATSDLGQNNEQFF.

In its sample, this clonotype was seen a few times. This chain links TRBV20-1 with TRBJ2-2; D tentatively fits TRBD1 or TRBD2 (5 bases each). The CDR3 is made up of 14 amino acids. V was pared by 3 bases and J by 6 bases, with 14 bases between. Per the germline V gene, CDR1 is DFQATT and CDR2 is SNEGSKA (reference sequence). The CDR3 loop reads CSARRAGRSGELFF. The CDR3 bases are TGCAGTGCTAGGCGGGCAGGGCGGTCCGGGGAGCTGTTTTTT.

J is TRBJ2-7 and V is TRBV4-1, with TRBD2 matching 9 bases. CDR1 is MGHRA and CDR2 is YSYEKL in the germline V gene. V was clipped by 2 bases and J by 0 bases; unmatched bases: 5. The CDR3 is made up of 16 amino acids. CDR3 DNA sequence: TGCGCCAGCAGCCAACCTCTTAGCGGGAGCTCCTACGAGCAGTACTTC. The encoded protein is CASSQPLSGSSYEQYF.

Concerning this clonotype: Its ends do not fully match the called genes, so a read error is possible. V gene TRBV12-3 or TRBV12-4 combines with J gene TRBJ2-1; D may be TRBD1 (6 bases). The CDR3 has 18 residues. This CDR3 reads CAISLARVRGLSENEQFF. The CDR3 DNA reads as TGTGCCATCAGTTTAGCGCGAGTCAGGGGATTGTCGGAGAATGAGCAGTTCTTC.

The chain recombines TRBV20-1 with TRBJ2-5, with 12 bases that match TRBD2. This CDR3 comprises 15 residues. V lost 0 bases and J lost 5; bases outside the gene matches: 4. Germline CDR1 and CDR2: DFQATT and SNEGSKA (reference sequence). CDR3 in amino acids: CSARDRLAGGETQYF. Written as DNA, the CDR3 is TGCAGTGCTAGAGATCGCCTAGCGGGAGGGGAGACCCAGTACTTC.

The chain links TRBV2 to TRBJ1-3; D remains ambiguous. Germline V gene sequence: CDR1 SNHLY, CDR2 FYNNEI. V was cut by 6 bases and J by 1 base, with 10 bases left in between. The CDR3 loop spans 14 amino acids. CDR3 sequence reads: CASSLSSSGNTIYF. CDR3 nucleotide sequence: TGTGCCAGCAGCCTGTCGTCTTCTGGAAACACCATATATTTT. Combining the CDR3 with reference TRBV2 and TRBJ1-3 gives the whole variable domain EPEVTQTPSHQVTQMGQEVILRCVPISNHLYFYWYRQILGQKVEFLVSFYNNEISEKSEIFDDQFSVERPDGSNFTLKIRSTKLEDSAMYFCASSLSSSGNTIYFGEGSWLTVV.

This clonotype was seen a few times. This chain links TRBV5-1 with TRBJ2-3; D is possibly TRBD1 or TRBD2 (5 bases each). Looked up from germline, CDR1 is SGHRS and CDR2 is YFSETQ. The V gene lost 4 bases and the J gene lost 3 bases, with 12 bases spanning the gap. This CDR3 comprises 14 residues. The CDR3 protein is CASSNGDGTDTQYF. In nucleotides, the CDR3 is TGCGCCAGCAGCAACGGGGACGGTACAGATACGCAGTATTTT.

This clonotype has more than one count but fewer than ten. V and J are TRBV29-1 and TRBJ2-2, with D possibly being TRBD1 (6 bases). Trimming pared 5 bases from V and 4 bases from J, leaving 14 bases between. The CDR3 consists of 14 residues. The germline V gene encodes CDR1 SQVTM and CDR2 ANQGSEA. CDR3 coding DNA: TGCAGCGTTACAGGGACACTACTCACCGGGGAGCTGTTTTTT. It yields the protein CSVTGTLLTGELFF.

The gene calls are TRBV5-1 and TRBJ2-3, with 14 nucleotides matching TRBD2. Germline-derived CDR1 and CDR2 are SGHRS and YFSETQ. The CDR3 spans 17 residues. With V trimmed by 3 bases and J by 4 bases, 7 bases remained unmatched. In DNA, the CDR3 is TGCGCCAGCAGCTCGATGGGACTAGCGGGAGTGTCAGATACGCAGTATTTT. This sequence encodes CASSSMGLAGVSDTQYF.

There are a few counts of this clonotype. The CDR3 region has the DNA TGTGCCAGCAGCCCCCGAACATCCAATGAGCAGTTCTTC. It codes for CASSPRTSNEQFF. The V gene is TRBV7-2, the J gene TRBJ2-1; D is ambiguous. Germline lookup yields CDR1 SGHTA and CDR2 FQGNSA. There are 13 residues in the CDR3. Trimming took 5 bases from V and 6 from J, leaving 11 bases between them.

The J gene is TRBJ2-3, the V gene TRBV5-1, with 7 bases aligning to TRBD2. This CDR3 comprises 16 residues. With V trimmed by 1 base and J by 2 bases, 7 bases remained unmatched. Germline values: CDR1 SGHRS, CDR2 YFSETQ. The CDR3 DNA follows: TGCGCCAGCAGCTTGCCCGTTCGGGAGGCCACAGATACGCAGTATTTT. It is translated as CASSLPVREATDTQYF.

This clonotype was seen a handful of times. This rearrangement joins TRBV12-3 or TRBV12-4 to TRBJ2-1; a weak D match, TRBD2 (6 bases). CDR3 length: 15 residues. V lost 1 base and J 7 bases, leaving 14 bases between the germline ends. The CDR3 DNA is TGTGCCAGCAGTTTAGGCCTAGCGATGAGGAATGAGCAGTTCTTC. It yields the protein CASSLGLAMRNEQFF.

This clonotype was counted only a few times. The chain is built from TRBV6-5 and TRBJ1-1; unclear D gene. This CDR3 is 13 amino acids long. In germline, CDR1 is MNHEY, CDR2 SVGAGI. Between the trimmed V and J ends, which lost 2 bases and 8 bases, there was a span of 12 bases. The CDR3 loop reads CASSYDRGLEAFF. The CDR3 nucleotides are TGTGCCAGCAGTTACGATCGGGGTCTAGAAGCTTTCTTT.

The chain joins TRBV24-1 to TRBJ2-2, with 10 bases identical to TRBD1. Germline V gene lookup returns CDR1 KGHDR and CDR2 SFDVKD. J lost 1 base, V lost 7 bases, and 2 bases had no gene match. The CDR3 consists of 15 residues. The DNA of the CDR3 is TGTGCCACCAGGACAGGGGGCATGAACACCGGGGAGCTGTTTTTT. Translating gives CATRTGGMNTGELFF.

The chain uses TRBV12-3 or TRBV12-4 and TRBJ2-7, with D perhaps matching TRBD1 (6 bases). The CDR3 spans 13 residues. V lost 2 bases and J 6 bases, leaving 11 bases between the germline ends. The CDR3 region has the DNA TGTGCCAGCAGTTTACACAGGGAAGGCGAGCAGTACTTC. Translation: CASSLHREGEQYF.

V is TRBV5-1 and J is TRBJ2-7; D not certain. With 5 bases removed from V and 0 bases from J, the gap between germline ends came to 15 bases. CDR3 length: 15 amino acids. Per the germline V gene, CDR1 is SGHRS and CDR2 is YFSETQ. The CDR3 sequence: CASRLTPQSSYEQYF. The CDR3 DNA is TGCGCCAGCAGACTTACCCCACAGAGCTCCTACGAGCAGTACTTC.

The chain combines TRBV28 with TRBJ1-2, with 9 bases aligning to TRBD1. Germline V CDR1 and CDR2: MDHEN, SYDVKM. V shed 6 bases and J 4 bases; nucleotides not matched to a gene: 12. The CDR3 contains 16 residues. The CDR3 here is CASRYLTGGRGYGYTF. The CDR3, as DNA: TGTGCCAGCAGATATCTCACAGGGGGCAGAGGCTATGGCTACACCTTC.

This chain connects TRBV20-1 to TRBJ2-1; 7 bases line up with TRBD2. Trimming cost V 3 bases and J 4 bases; bases outside gene matches: 6. The CDR3 extends over 14 amino acids. CDR1 and CDR2 from the germline V gene are DFQATT and SNEGSKA (reference sequence). CDR3 coding DNA: TGCAGTGCTAGTCTCGGACTAGAATACAATGAGCAGTTCTTC. As protein: CSASLGLEYNEQFF.

The CDR3 reads CATSRVIGTEETQYF. CDR3 nucleotides: TGTGCCACCAGCAGAGTAATAGGGACGGAAGAGACCCAGTACTTC. V gene TRBV15 combines with J gene TRBJ2-5, with D perhaps being TRBD1 or TRBD2 (5 bases each). V was pared by 1 base and J by 3 bases, with 12 bases between. This CDR3 contains 15 residues. Per germline, CDR1 LNHNV and CDR2 YYDKDF (reference sequence).